These T cell receptor beta chains were read from a single sample in a study of identical twins. TCRdb recomputed calls from the 5' RACE reads with MiXCR, one row per CDR3 protein. Of about 690,000 distinct CDR3 sequences in the sample, around 20% were seen once. This sample was also put to use in a study of T cells expressing NK-cell markers.

Sequenced sample: PBMCs. These receptors all come from a woman under 30 in good health. Each CDR3 is given with its conserved first and last residue. Each record gives: V gene, D gene, clone size, J gene, CDR3 protein, CDR3 DNA. D genes are given only for firm matches. For some rows the clone size is stated as once, few or many, or as a class when expanded; others skip it.

TRBV30,TRBD2,few,TRBJ2-1,CAWSLGTSLNEQFF,TGTGCCTGGAGTCTCGGGACTAGCCTCAATGAGCAGTTCTTC
TRBV6-1,NA,NA,TRBJ2-7,CASSGRTLISYEQYF,TGTGCCAGCAGTGGTCGGACTCTAATATCCTACGAGCAGTACTTC
TRBV7-2,TRBD2,few,TRBJ2-1,CASTRRGGSYNEQFF,TGTGCCAGCACGCGTCGGGGGGGCTCCTACAATGAGCAGTTCTTC
TRBV2,TRBD2,few,TRBJ2-1,CASSEQLAGGLEQFF,TGTGCCAGCAGTGAACAGCTAGCGGGGGGTCTTGAGCAGTTCTTC
TRBV29-1,NA,NA,TRBJ2-3,CSLRRGTDTQYF,TGCAGCCTTAGACGGGGCACAGATACGCAGTATTTT
TRBV20-1,NA,many,TRBJ2-1,CSARGGEQFF,TGCAGTGCTAGAGGGGGTGAGCAGTTCTTC
TRBV29-1,NA,few,TRBJ2-3,CSGSFNTQYF,TGCAGCGGGTCGTTTAATACGCAGTATTTT
TRBV20-1,TRBD2,NA,TRBJ2-1,CSAPGGGTYNEQFF,TGCAGTGCTCCCGGCGGGGGAACCTACAATGAGCAGTTCTTC
TRBV7-7,NA,many,TRBJ2-7,CASSLRKDEQYF,TGTGCTAGCAGCTTACGTAAGGACGAGCAGTACTTC
TRBV20-1,NA,NA,TRBJ2-5,CSARDVGQTQYF,TGCAGTGCTAGAGATGTGGGACAGACCCAGTACTTC
TRBV5-1,NA,many,TRBJ1-1,CASSPRTDTEAFF,TGCGCCAGCAGCCCCCGGACAGACACTGAAGCTTTCTTT
TRBV18,NA,NA,TRBJ1-1,CASHLGGNTEAFF,TGTGCCAGTCATTTAGGGGGGAACACTGAAGCTTTCTTT
TRBV29-1,NA,many,TRBJ2-7,CSVEVFFPRYEQYF,TGCAGCGTTGAAGTGTTTTTTCCCCGCTACGAGCAGTACTTC
TRBV12-3/TRBV12-4,NA,NA,TRBJ2-3,CASSFGLASTDTQYF,TGTGCCAGCAGTTTTGGGCTAGCTAGCACAGATACGCAGTATTTT
TRBV5-5,TRBD1,few,TRBJ2-6,CASSPNTGGAGANVLTF,TGTGCCAGCAGCCCGAATACAGGGGGCGCTGGGGCCAACGTCCTGACTTTC
TRBV6-6,NA,few,TRBJ1-2,CASSGDRGGYTF,TGTGCCAGCAGCGGCGATCGCGGTGGCTACACCTTC
TRBV6-2/TRBV6-3,NA,few,TRBJ2-3,CASSYPPAGTQYF,TGTGCCAGCAGTTACCCCCCGGCTGGTACGCAGTATTTT
TRBV6-1,NA,NA,TRBJ2-7,CASSPRGSPYEQYF,TGTGCCAGCAGTCCCCGAGGGTCCCCCTACGAGCAGTACTTC
TRBV20-1,NA,NA,TRBJ2-3,CSAGDPTADTQYF,TGCAGTGCTGGGGACCCCACGGCAGATACGCAGTATTTT
TRBV3-1,TRBD2,NA,TRBJ2-3,CASSRNGLADTQYF,TGTGCCAGCAGTCGAAACGGACTAGCGGATACGCAGTATTTT
TRBV7-6,NA,NA,TRBJ2-7,CASSLEGGRYEQYF,TGTGCCAGCAGCTTAGAGGGGGGGCGATACGAGCAGTACTTC
TRBV3-1,TRBD1,NA,TRBJ2-7,CASSPDPYRQGLYEQYF,TGTGCCAGCAGCCCAGACCCCTATCGACAGGGGTTGTACGAGCAGTACTTC
TRBV9,TRBD2,NA,TRBJ2-5,CASSVLGLAGSYQETQYF,TGTGCCAGCAGCGTCTTGGGACTAGCGGGCTCGTACCAAGAGACCCAGTACTTC
TRBV5-1,NA,many,TRBJ2-3,CASSVDRDTQYF,TGCGCCAGCAGCGTCGACAGGGATACGCAGTATTTT
TRBV20-1,NA,NA,TRBJ2-2,CSATRGDTGELFF,TGCAGTGCTACCCGGGGAGACACCGGGGAGCTGTTTTTT
TRBV9,NA,NA,TRBJ2-7,CASSVGGARSYEQYF,TGTGCCAGCAGCGTAGGGGGAGCCCGCTCCTACGAGCAGTACTTC
TRBV9,TRBD2,medium-sized,TRBJ2-7,CASSVGPIGSGSTHEQYF,TGTGCCAGCAGCGTAGGACCGATAGGTAGCGGGAGTACCCACGAGCAGTACTTC
TRBV12-3/TRBV12-4,TRBD1,many,TRBJ2-1,CASRYTGGDEQFF,TGTGCCAGCAGGTATACAGGGGGCGATGAGCAGTTCTTC
TRBV5-6,NA,few,TRBJ2-2,CASFRHGGTGELFF,TGTGCCAGCTTTAGACACGGGGGCACCGGGGAGCTGTTTTTT
TRBV12-3/TRBV12-4,NA,NA,TRBJ2-7,CASSLLEPYEQYF,TGTGCCAGCAGTTTACTGGAGCCCTACGAGCAGTACTTC
TRBV12-3/TRBV12-4,TRBD1,few,TRBJ1-2,CASSLGTGGANYGYTF,TGTGCCAGCAGTCTCGGGACAGGGGGGGCTAACTATGGCTACACCTTC
TRBV6-5,NA,NA,TRBJ1-2,CASGRPRGYTF,TGTGCCAGTGGGCGGCCCAGGGGCTACACCTTC
TRBV15,NA,few,TRBJ2-1,CATSRDLGVNNEQFF,TGTGCCACCAGCAGAGATTTGGGGGTCAACAATGAGCAGTTCTTC
TRBV18,TRBD1,few,TRBJ1-5,CASSGQANNQPQHF,TGTGCCAGCTCAGGACAGGCGAACAATCAGCCCCAGCATTTT
TRBV15,TRBD1,few,TRBJ1-5,CATGTGNQPQHF,TGTGCCACCGGGACAGGGAATCAGCCCCAGCATTTT
TRBV7-9,NA,many,TRBJ2-2,CASSSRTFTGELFF,TGTGCCAGCAGCTCTCGGACTTTTACCGGGGAGCTGTTTTTT
TRBV7-3,TRBD1,few,TRBJ1-1,CASSIDRGQEAFF,TGTGCCAGCAGCATCGACAGGGGACAAGAAGCTTTCTTT
TRBV6-5,NA,many,TRBJ1-1,CASSFTGHRTEAFF,TGTGCCAGCAGTTTTACTGGACATCGCACTGAAGCTTTCTTT
TRBV12-3/TRBV12-4,NA,few,TRBJ1-3,CASSYYRDPGNTIYF,TGTGCCAGCAGTTACTACAGGGATCCTGGAAACACCATATATTTT
TRBV20-1,TRBD2,many,TRBJ2-5,CSAFSGGPKETQYF,TGCAGTGCTTTCAGCGGGGGGCCTAAAGAGACCCAGTACTTC
TRBV29-1,NA,many,TRBJ2-5,CSVEAFQETQYF,TGCAGCGTTGAAGCCTTCCAAGAGACCCAGTACTTC
TRBV9,NA,NA,TRBJ1-1,CASSVTGLSEAFF,TGTGCCAGCAGCGTTACAGGTCTTTCTGAAGCTTTCTTT